The 14 T cell receptor beta chains reported below all come from one sample, sequenced in a study of vaccination effects on CD4 cells after COVID-19. Data came from immunoSEQ multiplex PCR; TCRdb stores just in-frame clones and leaves some out. Here the sample spans around 30,000 clones, approximately 69% being singletons. Antigens for these TCRs are unknown. Antigen-specific CD4+ T cells were expanded with viral peptide pools in the ViraFEST assay before sequencing. Cells that had been cultured for 10 days were the source of isolated CD4+ T cells. All participants had two doses of either the BNT162b2 or mRNA-1273 vaccine. The sample was CD4+ T cells from PBMCs cultured with SARS-CoV-2 spike peptides, taken after COVID-19 vaccination. Every receptor here comes from a human donor who received a COVID-19 vaccine.

The chain is built from TRBV2 and TRBJ2-1, with 9 bases fitting TRBD2. J was trimmed by 4 bases and V by 7 bases; bases with no gene match: 8. Germline V gene data show CDR1 as SNHLY and CDR2 as FYNNEI. The CDR3 is 15 amino acids. The CDR3 DNA reads as TGTGCCAGCAAAAAAGGGGCGGGAGGGTACAATGAGCAGTTCTTC. Translation gives CASKKGAGGYNEQFF.

This chain joins TRBV11-2 and TRBJ1-2; no firm D call. Germline V lookup: CDR1 SGHAT, CDR2 FQNNGV. The CDR3 has 15 amino acids. Trimming took off 2 bases at V and 2 bases at J, with 12 bases between the two ends. CDR3 protein: CASSLNGGRNYGYTF. The CDR3, as DNA: TGTGCCAGCAGCTTAAACGGTGGACGGAACTATGGCTACACCTTC.

The rearrangement links TRBV7-2 to TRBJ1-2; a weak D match, TRBD1 (6 bases). The V end was cut by 0 bases, the J end by 6 bases, with 11 bases between. Germline CDR1 and CDR2: SGHTA and FQGNSA. The CDR3 is made up of 14 amino acids. CDR3 coding DNA: TGTGCCAGCAGCTTAGCGCTGGGGGGCCATGGCTACACCTTC. Amino acid sequence: CASSLALGGHGYTF.

The chain couples TRBV7-9 to TRBJ2-1, with 9 bases identical to TRBD1. V shed 5 bases and J 3 bases; nucleotides not matched to a gene: 5. The CDR3 contains 15 residues. Looked up from germline, CDR1 is SEHNR and CDR2 is FQNEAQ (reference sequence). The CDR3 here is CASSIDRGNYNEQFF. CDR3 DNA: TGTGCCAGCAGCATTGACAGGGGGAACTACAATGAGCAGTTCTTC.

The chain joins TRBV6-6 to TRBJ2-4; 10 nucleotides line up with TRBD2. From germline, CDR1 is MNHNY and CDR2 SVGAGI (reference sequence). The CDR3 spans 16 residues. V lost 6 bases and J lost 3; bases outside the gene matches: 8. This chain's CDR3 is CASRLELAGNKNIQYF. CDR3 DNA sequence: TGTGCCAGCAGACTGGAACTAGCGGGGAACAAAAACATTCAGTACTTC.

V is TRBV5-6 and J is TRBJ2-7; D gene unclear. The CDR3 spans 13 residues. V lost 2 bases and J lost 0, with 6 bases in between. CDR1 and CDR2 (germline): SGHDT, YYEEEE. CDR3 amino acids: CASSLLDSYEQYF. The CDR3, as DNA: TGTGCCAGCAGCTTATTAGACTCCTACGAGCAGTACTTC.

The V and J genes are TRBV10-2 and TRBJ1-4; D not certain. The CDR3 has 13 amino acids. V lost 2 bases to trimming and J lost 8 bases, with 9 bases between them. Looked up from germline, CDR1 is WSHSY and CDR2 is SAAADI. This chain's CDR3 is CASSERWREKLFF. DNA of the CDR3: TGCGCCAGCAGTGAGCGCTGGCGGGAAAAACTGTTTTTT.

In this sample, this clone turned up a few times. V and J are TRBV6-5 and TRBJ2-3; D possibly corresponds to TRBD2 (6 bases). The CDR3 covers 15 residues. Germline assignment: CDR1 MNHEY and CDR2 SVGAGI. The V end was cut by 4 bases, the J end by 5 bases, with 16 bases between. In nucleotides, the CDR3 is TGTGCCAGCAGTTTCCGCGGGGCCGTTTTAGATACGCAGTATTTT. It specifies CASSFRGAVLDTQYF.

The V gene is TRBV10-3, the J gene TRBJ1-5; possibly TRBD1 for D (5 bases). The CDR3 has 14 amino acids. The germline CDR1 and CDR2 sequences are ENHRY and SYGVKD. V lost 0 bases, J lost 7 bases, and 10 bases lay in between. CDR3 sequence: CAISESGGGQPQHF. The CDR3 DNA sequence: TGTGCCATCAGTGAGTCCGGGGGAGGGCAGCCCCAGCATTTT.

The V call is TRBV25-1, the J call TRBJ2-1; TRBD2 aligns across 7 bases. After removal of 1 base from V and 4 bases from J, the junction contained 13 bases not matched to a gene. There are 18 residues in the CDR3. Germline CDR1 reads MGHDK; CDR2 reads SYGVNS. CDR3 protein: CASSEWSGGRAIYNEQFF. The CDR3 DNA follows: TGTGCCAGCAGTGAATGGTCCGGGGGGAGGGCTATATACAATGAGCAGTTCTTC. Combining the CDR3 with reference TRBV25-1 and TRBJ2-1 gives the whole variable domain EADIYQTPRYLVIGTGKKITLECSQTMGHDKMYWYQQDPGMELHLIHYSYGVNSTEKGDLSSESTVSRIRTEHFPLTLESARPSHTSQYLCASSEWSGGRAIYNEQFFGPGTRLTVL.

The chain couples TRBV11-2 to TRBJ2-7; TRBD1 aligns across 9 bases. The CDR3 is made up of 15 amino acids. The ends lost 2 bases at V and 1 base at J; junction bases unmatched: 3. The germline CDR1 and CDR2 sequences are SGHAT and FQNNGV. As DNA, the CDR3 is TGTGCCAGCAGCTTAAACAGGGGGCAGTCCTACGAGCAGTACTTC. Translated, it gives CASSLNRGQSYEQYF.

This clone was seen a handful of times. The J gene is TRBJ1-6, the V gene TRBV18, with 7 positions matching TRBD1. The V gene end was trimmed by 2 bases and the J gene end by 2 bases; junction bases not matched to a gene: 6. Germline CDR1 KGHSH, CDR2 LQKENI. CDR3 length equals 17 residues. The CDR3 reads CASSPATGQPYNSPLHF. In DNA, the CDR3 is TGTGCCAGCTCACCAGCAACGGGACAGCCCTATAATTCACCCCTCCACTTT.

The rearrangement links TRBV19 to TRBJ2-7; a weak D match, TRBD1 (5 bases). The CDR3 length is 14 residues. V lost 11 bases and J lost 4, with 21 bases in between. From germline, CDR1 is LNHDA and CDR2 SQIVND (reference sequence). DNA of the CDR3: TGTGCCCCTAACTTGAGGCAGGGCATATACGAGCAGTACTTC. Translating it yields CAPNLRQGIYEQYF.

The chain combines TRBV7-2 with TRBJ2-3, with D perhaps being TRBD1 or TRBD2 (6 bases each). The CDR3 consists of 14 residues. The V gene's germline CDR1 is SGHTA and CDR2 FQGNSA. V was trimmed by 5 bases and J by 11 bases, leaving 20 bases between them. The CDR3 nucleotides read TGTGCCAGCAGCCCCGGGACTTACGAGGGGGAGCAGTATTTT. It yields the protein CASSPGTYEGEQYF.